These 2 T cell receptor beta chains were all obtained from the same sample, sequenced in a study of CD8+CD57+ T cells in acquired aplastic anemia. Those patients picked for sequencing had displayed CD8+CD57+ cell expansion on flow cytometry. The study profiled TCR beta VDJ and CDR3 using genomic DNA as template. TCRdb passed the reads through MiXCR, listing each CDR3 protein once. This table has more than 150,000 distinct CDR3 sequences, about half appearing once. Sequenced sample: sorted CD4+, CD8+, or CD8+CD57+ T cells (not recorded which) from PBMCs. These receptors were collected from a human donor with aplastic anemia.

This clonotype showed up many times. The rearrangement joins TRBV27 to TRBJ2-6; D not certain. CDR1 is MNHEY and CDR2 is SMNVEV in the germline V gene (reference sequence). The CDR3 runs 15 residues. Trimming took 3 bases from V and 0 from J, leaving 6 bases between them. DNA of the CDR3: TGTGCCAGCAGTTTTGGGTCCTCTGGGGCCAACGTCCTGACTTTC. This encodes CASSFGSSGANVLTF. Combining the CDR3 with reference TRBV27 and TRBJ2-6 gives the whole variable domain EAQVTQNPRYLITVTGKKLTVTCSQNMNHEYMSWYRQDPGLGLRQIYYSMNVEVTDKGDVPEGYKVSRKEKRNFPLILESPSPNQTSLYFCASSFGSSGANVLTFGAGSRLTVL.

This chain joins TRBV2 and TRBJ2-3; the D gene is possibly TRBD2 (5 bases). Trimming took 3 bases from V and 2 from J, leaving 12 bases between them. Per the germline V gene, CDR1 is SNHLY and CDR2 is FYNNEI. This CDR3 region has 15 residues. CDR3 sequence: CASSDSWEYTDTQYF. The CDR3 nucleotides read TGTGCCAGCAGTGACTCGTGGGAGTACACAGATACGCAGTATTTT.